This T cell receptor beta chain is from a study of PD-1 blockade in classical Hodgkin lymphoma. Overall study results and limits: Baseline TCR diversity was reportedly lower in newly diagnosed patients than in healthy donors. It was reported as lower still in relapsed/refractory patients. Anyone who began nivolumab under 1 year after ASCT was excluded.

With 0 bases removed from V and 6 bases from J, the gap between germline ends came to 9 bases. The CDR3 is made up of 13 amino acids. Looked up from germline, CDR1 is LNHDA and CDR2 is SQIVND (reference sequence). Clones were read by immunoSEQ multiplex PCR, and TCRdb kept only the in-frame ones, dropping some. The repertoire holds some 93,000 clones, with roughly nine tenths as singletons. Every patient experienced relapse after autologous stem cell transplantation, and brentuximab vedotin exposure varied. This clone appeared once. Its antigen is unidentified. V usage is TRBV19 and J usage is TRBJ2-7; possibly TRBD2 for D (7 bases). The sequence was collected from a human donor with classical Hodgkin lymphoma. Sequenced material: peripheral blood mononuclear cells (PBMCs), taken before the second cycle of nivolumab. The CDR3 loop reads CASSIERGLEQYF. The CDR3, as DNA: TGTGCCAGTAGTATAGAGCGGGGGCTCGAGCAGTACTTC.